These 17 T cell receptor beta chains came from one sample sequenced in a study of shared clonotypes between healthy human individuals. The assay was immunoSEQ multiplex PCR, and TCRdb's table has in-frame clones only and misses some. The sample records 1.6 million or so clones, just under 99% being singletons. Material for sequencing was naive CD4+ T cells sorted from blood. Documented subset: CD45RA+ positively selected. The receptors originated from a man aged 25 to 40 in good health.

This rearrangement joins TRBV2 to TRBJ2-5, with TRBD2 matching 7 bases. This CDR3 comprises 13 residues. CDR1 and CDR2 from the germline V gene are SNHLY and FYNNEI. The V gene end was trimmed by 6 bases and the J gene end by 3 bases; junction bases not matched to a gene: 4. CDR3 bases: TGTGCCAGCAGGGCCGGGACTAAAGAGACCCAGTACTTC. Protein sequence: CASRAGTKETQYF.

About this clone: Other DNA sequences in this sample translate to the same CDR3. The CDR3 reads CASSLEGRRNTEAFF. The CDR3 DNA follows: TGTGCCAGCAGCTTAGAGGGGAGGAGGAACACTGAAGCTTTCTTT. The chain couples TRBV7-8 to TRBJ1-1; possible D gene TRBD1, 5 bases. V lost 1 base and J lost 1, with 10 bases in between. Per germline, CDR1 SGHVS and CDR2 FQNEAQ. This CDR3 is 15 amino acids long.

The chain employs TRBV19 and TRBJ2-7; 7 bases agree with TRBD2. The CDR3 has 14 amino acids. V trimming: 6 bases; J trimming: 4 bases; junction bases outside the gene matches: 9. CDR1 and CDR2 (germline): LNHDA, SQIVND (reference sequence). The CDR3 loop is CASSRPSGGYEQYF. The CDR3, as DNA: TGTGCCAGTAGCCGACCTAGCGGCGGTTACGAGCAGTACTTC.

V is TRBV23-1 and J is TRBJ2-7, with D possibly being TRBD1 (6 bases). TRBV23-1 is placed among ORFs of uncertain function. V lost 7 bases and J 5 bases, leaving 24 bases between the germline ends. The CDR3 length is 16 residues. CDR3: CASTQGGSGIVHEQYF. Written as DNA, the CDR3 is TGCGCCAGCACCCAAGGGGGTTCAGGGATCGTACACGAGCAGTACTTC.

The rearrangement uses TRBV7-3 and TRBJ2-3, with TRBD2 matching 8 bases. Per germline, CDR1 SGHTA and CDR2 FQGTGA. The CDR3 length is 15 residues. V lost 3 bases, J lost 1 base, and 3 bases stayed unmatched. CDR3 nucleotide sequence: TGTGCCAGCAGCTTTAGCGGGACCGGCACAGATACGCAGTATTTT. Protein: CASSFSGTGTDTQYF. The entire variable domain, with the rest obtained from reference TRBV7-3 and TRBJ2-3, is as follows: GAGVSQTPSNKVTEKGKYVELRCDPISGHTALYWYRQSLGQGPEFLIYFQGTGAADDSGLPNDRFFAVRPEGSVSTLKIQRTERGDSAVYLCASSFSGTGTDTQYFGPGTRLTVL.

This clone was counted a single time. The chain uses TRBV5-1 and TRBJ2-1; 8 nucleotides align to TRBD2. The CDR3 consists of 14 residues. The germline CDR1 and CDR2 sequences are SGHRS and YFSETQ. The V segment lost 5 bases and the J segment 7 bases; nucleotides outside the gene matches: 8. As DNA, the CDR3 is TGCGCCAGCAGGGCCGGGACTAGAGTGAATGAGCAGTTCTTC. It specifies CASRAGTRVNEQFF.

This CDR3 is CASSFPGADETQYF. The CDR3 DNA follows: TGTGCCAGCAGCTTCCCGGGGGCCGATGAGACCCAGTACTTC. The chain recombines TRBV5-4 with TRBJ2-5; D possibly uses TRBD1 or TRBD2 (6 bases each). CDR3 length: 14 residues. V was shortened by 2 bases and J by 5 bases, with 13 bases between the two germline ends. Germline CDR1 is SGHNT and CDR2 is YYREEE (reference sequence).

The J gene is TRBJ2-5, the V gene TRBV9; D might be TRBD2 (6 bases). Deletions cut 0 bases from V and 5 bases from J, with 14 bases between. CDR1 is SGDLS and CDR2 is YYNGEE in the germline V gene. The CDR3 runs 15 residues. The CDR3 is CASSVGRGGGETQYF. CDR3 sequence (DNA): TGTGCCAGCAGCGTAGGAAGGGGAGGCGGGGAGACCCAGTACTTC.

J is TRBJ2-7 and V is TRBV6-9; the match to TRBD2 covers 10 bases. CDR3 length: 15 amino acids. Germline CDR1 MNHGY, CDR2 SVAAGI. V lost 10 bases, J lost 1 base, and 10 bases stayed unmatched. CDR3 protein: CATWEILAGSYEQYF. The CDR3 DNA is TGTGCCACCTGGGAGATACTAGCGGGATCCTACGAGCAGTACTTC.

The chain combines TRBV5-5 with TRBJ2-7; D perhaps matches TRBD1 (6 bases). CDR3 length: 13 amino acids. Per the germline V gene, CDR1 is SGHKS and CDR2 is YYEKEE (reference sequence). V lost 4 bases and J lost 3, with 11 bases in between. CDR3 amino acids: CASSTLQGYEQYF. The CDR3 DNA follows: TGTGCCAGCAGCACCCTACAGGGCTACGAGCAGTACTTC.

This chain connects TRBV10-2 to TRBJ2-7, with 10 bases aligning to TRBD2. Germline V gene lookup returns CDR1 WSHSY and CDR2 SAAADI. The junction had 16 bases not matched to a gene; V was cut back by 7 bases and J by 1 base. The CDR3 covers 18 residues. CDR3 region: CASNGPASGRGASYEQYF. DNA of the CDR3: TGCGCCAGCAACGGCCCCGCGAGCGGGAGGGGGGCTTCCTACGAGCAGTACTTC.

The rearrangement joins TRBV7-2 to TRBJ2-7; no clear D. CDR1 and CDR2 from the germline V gene are SGHTA and FQGNSA. This CDR3 has 15 residues. V was clipped by 2 bases and J by 2 bases, with 13 bases between them. CDR3 nucleotides: TGTGCCAGCAGCTTATCCGGGCGATTCGCCTACGAGCAGTACTTC. Protein product: CASSLSGRFAYEQYF.

This chain uses TRBV5-6 with TRBJ2-1, with 7 bases fitting TRBD2. The CDR3 length is 19 residues. CDR1 is SGHDT, CDR2 YYEEEE, per germline. J lost 2 bases, V lost 4 bases, and 18 bases had no gene match. CDR3 nucleotides: TGTGCCAGCAGCGTAGGGGCCAGCGGGATATTATACCCCTACAATGAGCAGTTCTTC. Protein product: CASSVGASGILYPYNEQFF.

V gene TRBV2 combines with J gene TRBJ2-7, with no clear D. The CDR3 extends over 12 amino acids. Trimming stripped 2 bases from V and 7 bases from J, with 9 bases between. Per germline, CDR1 SNHLY and CDR2 FYNNEI. CDR3: CASSERTREQYF. For the CDR3, the DNA is TGTGCCAGCAGTGAAAGGACGAGAGAGCAGTACTTC.

CDR3 nucleotide sequence: TGTGCCATCAGTGAGTTGCGTTTTACCGGGGAGCTGTTTTTT. This gives the protein CAISELRFTGELFF. The chain combines TRBV10-3 with TRBJ2-2; D ambiguous. Germline V CDR1 and CDR2: ENHRY, SYGVKD. The CDR3 runs 14 residues. Trimming took 1 base from V and 5 from J, leaving 8 bases between them.

The chain couples TRBV18 to TRBJ2-1; perhaps TRBD1 as D (5 bases). V dropped 3 bases and J dropped 7 bases, with 13 bases sitting between them. The CDR3 is 14 residues long. Germline V gene data show CDR1 as KGHSH and CDR2 as LQKENI. The CDR3 here is CASSPTVVGNEQFF. In nucleotides, the CDR3 is TGTGCCAGCTCACCGACAGTAGTTGGGAATGAGCAGTTCTTC. Using reference TRBV18 and TRBJ2-1 for the parts outside the CDR3, the full variable domain is NAGVMQNPRHLVRRRGQEARLRCSPMKGHSHVYWYRQLPEEGLKFMVYLQKENIIDESGMPKERFSAEFPKEGPSILRIQQVVRGDSAAYFCASSPTVVGNEQFFGPGTRLTVL.

This chain uses TRBV6-5 with TRBJ2-3; 7 nucleotides line up with TRBD2. Germline V CDR1 and CDR2: MNHEY, SVGAGI. J lost 0 bases, V lost 6 bases, and 6 bases had no gene match. The CDR3 contains 15 residues. The CDR3 sequence is CASSWGGSSTDTQYF. The CDR3 nucleotides are TGTGCCAGCAGCTGGGGGGGGTCTAGCACAGATACGCAGTATTTT.